Detailed here is one T cell receptor (beta chain). The V and J ends lost 2 bases and 2 bases, in that order; junction bases with no gene match: 5. Germline values: CDR1 KGHSH, CDR2 LQKENI. This CDR3 comprises 15 residues. The data are from a study of beta chain features in type 1 diabetes. The authors reverse transcribed all of the isolated RNA, so sequencing captured expressed TCRB transcripts. Data came from immunoSEQ multiplex PCR; TCRdb stores just in-frame clones and leaves some out. The repertoire includes roughly 170,000 clones, about 13% of them detected once, and 0.62% sits in the top ten. The chain links TRBV18 to TRBJ1-1; 7 positions match TRBD1. The TCR comes from a woman between 18 and 30 years old in good health. Material: central memory CD4+ T cells from blood. This chain's CDR3 is CASSPIGTVNTEAFF. The CDR3 nucleotides are TGTGCCAGCTCACCAATCGGGACAGTCAACACTGAAGCTTTCTTT. The full variable domain, its missing parts supplied by reference TRBV18 and TRBJ1-1, is NAGVMQNPRHLVRRRGQEARLRCSPMKGHSHVYWYRQLPEEGLKFMVYLQKENIIDESGMPKERFSAEFPKEGPSILRIQQVVRGDSAAYFCASSPIGTVNTEAFFGQGTRLTVV.